A single sample is the source of the 17 T cell receptor beta chains below, sequenced in a study of T-cell memory formation after mild COVID-19. TCRdb called the 5' RACE reads again in MiXCR, with one record for every CDR3 protein. The table has about 140,000 distinct CDR3 sequences, 15% to 20% seen once. The sample consisted of PBMCs or a T cell subset sorted from them (not recorded which). The receptors shown here come from an adult woman who had mild COVID-19 (a few samples of this study predate the infection). Cell type and time point are not known.

This sequence joins TRBV7-2 and TRBJ2-7; 14 nucleotides align to TRBD2. This CDR3 contains 17 residues. The V gene's germline CDR1 is SGHTA and CDR2 FQGNSA. Germline trimming cut 4 bases from V and 9 bases from J; bases unmatched to any gene: 14. CDR3 region: CASSSEGTSGGGQTQYF. The DNA of the CDR3 is TGTGCCAGCAGCTCAGAGGGGACTAGCGGGGGTGGACAAACGCAGTACTTC. Using reference TRBV7-2 and TRBJ2-7 for the parts outside the CDR3, the full variable domain is GAGVSQSPSNKVTEKGKDVELRCDPISGHTALYWYRQSLGQGLEFLIYFQGNSAPDKSGLPSDRFSAERTGGSVSTLTIQRTQQEDSAVYLCASSSEGTSGGGQTQYFGPGTRLTVT.

There are a few counts of this clonotype. The rearrangement links TRBV20-1 to TRBJ2-3; a possible D gene is TRBD2 (5 bases). Trimming took off 5 bases at V and 0 bases at J, with 18 bases between the two ends. CDR1 is DFQATT and CDR2 is SNEGSKA in the germline V gene (reference sequence). There are 16 residues in the CDR3. CDR3 in amino acids: CSAPRRTHTSTDTQYF. CDR3 nucleotides: TGCAGTGCTCCACGTCGGACTCATACTAGCACAGATACGCAGTATTTT.

The V and J genes are TRBV5-1 and TRBJ1-1; D not certain. V was cut by 4 bases and J by 6 bases, with 16 bases left in between. The germline V gene has CDR1 SGHRS and CDR2 YFSETQ. This CDR3 is built from 14 residues. CDR3 DNA sequence: TGCGCCAGCAGCCCGACGAGAGGGAGAGCTGAAGCTTTCTTT. Its translation is CASSPTRGRAEAFF.

V gene TRBV12-3 or TRBV12-4 combines with J gene TRBJ2-3, with unresolved D. The V end lost 5 bases, the J end lost 6 bases, and 9 bases lay between the germline ends. CDR3 length: 12 amino acids. This chain's CDR3 is CASSPSLDTQYF. The CDR3 DNA reads as TGTGCCAGCAGTCCCAGCTTGGATACGCAGTATTTT.

V and J are TRBV29-1 and TRBJ2-3; a weak D match, TRBD2 (5 bases). Trimming removed 5 bases at V and 5 bases at J, with 14 bases between. The CDR3 is 13 residues long. Germline V gene data show CDR1 as SQVTM and CDR2 as ANQGSEA. The CDR3 sequence is CSVRSGTGDTQYF. The CDR3 DNA sequence: TGCAGCGTTCGGAGCGGTACCGGAGATACGCAGTATTTT.

The table lists this clonotype with a few counts. This sequence joins TRBV9 and TRBJ2-3; no reliable D call. V was clipped by 0 bases and J by 11 bases, with 16 bases between them. CDR1 is SGDLS, CDR2 YYNGEE, per germline. This CDR3 has 14 amino acids. CDR3 residues: CASSVADSLHQQYF. The CDR3 nucleotides read TGTGCCAGCAGCGTAGCTGACTCCCTACACCAGCAGTATTTT. Together with reference TRBV9 and TRBJ2-3, the CDR3 gives the full variable domain: DSGVTQTPKHLITATGQRVTLRCSPRSGDLSVYWYQQSLDQGLQFLIQYYNGEERAKGNILERFSAQQFPDLHSELNLSSLELGDSALYFCASSVADSLHQQYFGPGTRLTVL.

The chain has TRBV27 and TRBJ2-5; tentative D call: TRBD1 (6 bases). Germline assignment: CDR1 MNHEY and CDR2 SMNVEV (reference sequence). The V gene lost 5 bases and the J gene lost 1 base, with 11 bases spanning the gap. This CDR3 has 14 residues. The CDR3 is CASSQTRGQETQYF. CDR3 bases: TGTGCCAGCAGTCAGACCAGGGGCCAAGAGACCCAGTACTTC.

This clonotype was counted once. This chain links TRBV20-1 with TRBJ2-3, with TRBD2 matching over 7 bases. Germline V gives CDR1 DFQATT, CDR2 SNEGSKA (reference sequence). V shed 5 bases and J 9 bases; nucleotides not matched to a gene: 17. The CDR3 has 15 amino acids. The CDR3 DNA sequence: TGCAGTGCTCCATCCGTCCAGCGGGGAGAGAAGACGCAGTATTTT. It specifies CSAPSVQRGEKTQYF.

This clonotype was seen repeatedly, ten times or more. V is TRBV5-1 and J is TRBJ2-4; D may correspond to TRBD1 or TRBD2 (5 bases each). CDR1 SGHRS and CDR2 YFSETQ come from the germline V gene. The CDR3 consists of 15 residues. V lost 1 base, J lost 5 bases, and 13 bases lay in between. Here the CDR3 DNA reads TGCGCCAGCAGCTTGCCCGGGGCGGTGGAAAACATTCAGTACTTC. Its translation: CASSLPGAVENIQYF.

The table lists this clonotype with a few counts. The rearrangement joins TRBV29-1 to TRBJ1-2; D is unresolved. The CDR3 consists of 11 residues. The V and J ends lost 3 bases and 2 bases respectively, with 4 bases between them. In germline, CDR1 is SQVTM, CDR2 ANQGSEA. Here the CDR3 reads CSVEENYGYTF. CDR3 sequence (DNA): TGCAGCGTTGAGGAGAACTATGGCTACACCTTC.

This clonotype was picked up a small number of times. This rearrangement joins TRBV20-1 to TRBJ2-3; TRBD1 matches 10 bases. Unmatched junction bases numbered 4, after V lost 5 bases and J lost 5 bases. This CDR3 comprises 13 residues. Germline CDR1 reads DFQATT; CDR2 reads SNEGSKA (reference sequence). CDR3 sequence: CSAPGTGVDTQYF. The CDR3 nucleotides read TGCAGTGCTCCCGGGACAGGGGTAGATACGCAGTATTTT.

This chain uses TRBV2 with TRBJ2-3, with 7 nucleotides matching TRBD1. The CDR3 runs to 14 residues. V lost 7 bases to trimming and J lost 4 bases; unmatched junction nucleotides: 8. Germline CDR1 SNHLY, CDR2 FYNNEI. The CDR3 here is CASTTGVFADTQYF. CDR3 nucleotide sequence: TGTGCCAGCACAACAGGGGTATTTGCAGATACGCAGTATTTT.

This clonotype has just a few counts. This sequence joins TRBV2 and TRBJ2-3; a weak D match, TRBD2 (5 bases). Trimming pared 2 bases from V and 0 bases from J, leaving 6 bases between. CDR1 and CDR2 from the germline V gene are SNHLY and FYNNEI. This CDR3 has 14 residues. CDR3 region: CASSERGSTDTQYF. DNA for the CDR3: TGTGCCAGCAGTGAACGCGGGAGCACAGATACGCAGTATTTT.

V usage is TRBV15 and J usage is TRBJ2-1, with 8 bases identical to TRBD2. The CDR3 loop spans 16 amino acids. Unmatched junction bases numbered 11, after V lost 1 base and J lost 9 bases. Germline V gene data show CDR1 as LNHNV and CDR2 as YYDKDF (reference sequence). CDR3 nucleotide sequence: TGTGCCACCAGCAGAGTCATGAGCGGGAGATTAAGTGAGCAGTTCTTC. It encodes CATSRVMSGRLSEQFF.

This clonotype has at least ten counts. The V gene is TRBV10-3, the J gene TRBJ2-5; TRBD2 matches 11 bases. Germline V CDR1 and CDR2: ENHRY, SYGVKD. Germline trimming cut 5 bases from V and 2 bases from J; bases unmatched to any gene: 4. The CDR3 has 15 residues. The CDR3 spells CAISLAGGSQETQYF. CDR3 bases: TGTGCCATCAGTTTAGCGGGAGGGTCACAAGAGACCCAGTACTTC.

A few counts support this clonotype. This sequence joins TRBV20-1 and TRBJ2-1; 10 bases align to TRBD2. The V gene end was trimmed by 5 bases and the J gene end by 0 bases; junction bases not matched to a gene: 4. The CDR3 totals 15 residues. Germline CDR1 and CDR2: DFQATT and SNEGSKA (reference sequence). DNA of the CDR3: TGCAGTGCTGCCCTAGCGGGAGTCTCCTACAATGAGCAGTTCTTC. It specifies CSAALAGVSYNEQFF.

The rearrangement uses TRBV7-2 and TRBJ2-1; D call uncertain. The CDR3 is 16 amino acids. Per the germline V gene, CDR1 is SGHTA and CDR2 is FQGNSA. Trimming took 0 bases from V and 3 from J, leaving 12 bases between them. The CDR3 DNA reads TGTGCCAGCAGCTTAGCGAACCTCGGCTACTACAATGAGCAGTTCTTC. Translation gives CASSLANLGYYNEQFF.